Sequencing of this T cell receptor beta chain was carried out in a study of blood T cell repertoires in COVID-19. In the study overall: Acute and convalescent COVID-19 specimens originated in the United States, Italy and Spain.

Here immunoSEQ multiplex PCR was the method, and the copy in TCRdb shows in-frame clones only, minus some. The sample carries over 200,000 clones, approximately 90% recorded once. In regard to this clone: At the DNA level, this CDR3 is encoded by other sequences in the same sample as well.

Recovered status applied to Cohort 3 donors who had two consecutive negative PCRs. It also applied to those with clearance or with symptom resolution. This clonotype was sampled from a man younger than 45 who had recovered from COVID-19. Input material: PBMCs or T cells enriched from blood (not recorded which).

The CDR3 DNA follows: TGTGCCAGCAGCGTCGGAGGAGGGGACTATGGCTACACCTTC. It yields the protein CASSVGGGDYGYTF. This chain joins TRBV9 and TRBJ1-2, with a possible D match to TRBD1 (5 bases). The germline V gene encodes CDR1 SGDLS and CDR2 YYNGEE. V lost 2 bases to trimming and J lost 3 bases, with 11 bases between them. CDR3 length: 14 residues.